Listed here are 6 T cell receptor beta chains from one sample, sequenced in a study of PD-1 blockade in classical Hodgkin lymphoma. TCRdb's table, derived via immunoSEQ multiplex PCR, lists solely in-frame clones and lacks some. The sample lists about 39,000 clones, roughly 86% occurring once. Exposure to brentuximab vedotin varied, and each patient had relapsed following autologous stem cell transplantation. The material was peripheral blood mononuclear cells (PBMCs), obtained at baseline. These receptors all come from a human donor with classical Hodgkin lymphoma.

This chain links TRBV14 with TRBJ1-3; 9 bases fit TRBD1. J gave up 0 bases and V 4 bases, and 7 bases lay outside the gene matches. This CDR3 has 17 amino acids. Germline lookup yields CDR1 SGHDN and CDR2 FVKESK. The CDR3 spells CASSRPGQGSSGNTIYF. Here the CDR3 DNA reads TGTGCCAGCAGCCGTCCGGGACAGGGAAGCTCTGGAAACACCATATATTTT.

The V gene is TRBV19, the J gene TRBJ2-2; 12 nucleotides align to TRBD2. Germline CDR1 and CDR2: LNHDA and SQIVND (reference sequence). The CDR3 is 16 amino acids. J gave up 4 bases and V 5 bases, and 5 bases lay outside the gene matches. DNA for the CDR3: TGTGCCAGTAGTTTACTAGCGGGAGGATTCACCGGGGAGCTGTTTTTT. This encodes CASSLLAGGFTGELFF.

This clone was found once. The chain links TRBV28 to TRBJ1-1; 9 bases match TRBD1. This CDR3 spans 16 amino acids. Trimming removed 7 bases from V and 2 bases from J; junction bases left unmatched: 11. CDR1 is MDHEN, CDR2 SYDVKM, per germline. The CDR3: CASINRDRVFNTEAFF. CDR3 coding DNA: TGTGCCAGCATCAATCGGGACAGGGTTTTCAACACTGAAGCTTTCTTT.

CDR3 amino acids: CASSLGSGGEQYF. The CDR3 DNA follows: TGTGCCAGCAGCTTAGGCTCCGGAGGCGAGCAGTACTTC. J is TRBJ2-7 and V is TRBV11-3; tentatively, D is TRBD2 (5 bases). The CDR3 has 13 residues. The germline V and J ends were trimmed by 1 base and 6 bases, with 10 bases remaining between them. CDR1 and CDR2 from the germline V gene are SGHNT and YENEEA.

This clone came up a few times. The rearrangement links TRBV7-9 to TRBJ1-1; D not certain. CDR3 size: 13 residues. The ends were cut back, 0 bases at V and 0 bases at J, with 2 bases in the middle. Germline values: CDR1 SEHNR, CDR2 FQNEAQ (reference sequence). Here the CDR3 DNA reads TGTGCCAGCAGCTTAGCCCTGAACACTGAAGCTTTCTTT. This sequence encodes CASSLALNTEAFF.

Judged by abundance, this clone is large. The genes are TRBV21-1 and TRBJ1-5. TRBV21-1 is a pseudogene locus. This CDR3 region has 20 residues. The CDR3 DNA is TGTGCCAGCAGCAGCCTAAAAGATAAAGGGTGGGAATATAGCAATCAGCCCCAGCATTTT. This gives the protein CASSSLKDKGWEYSNQPQHF.